The T cell receptor (beta chain) described here comes from a study of blood T cell repertoires in COVID-19. Sequencing was performed with immunoSEQ multiplex PCR; in TCRdb, only in-frame clones are kept and a portion is missing. The table lists about 480,000 clones, 85% to 90% of them singletons. Participant-reported clinical history was the basis for cohort assignment. V was clipped by 7 bases and J by 7 bases, with 18 bases between them. Germline-derived CDR1 and CDR2 are SQVTM and ANQGSEA. The CDR3 covers 13 residues. The sequence came from a middle-aged woman who had recovered from COVID-19. The V call is TRBV29-1, the J call TRBJ2-3, with D maybe TRBD2 (5 bases). What was sequenced was PBMCs or T cells enriched from blood (not recorded which). The CDR3 bases are TGCAGCGCGTTAAAGAGGGATAAAAATACGCAGTATTTT. It is translated as CSALKRDKNTQYF.